This T cell receptor beta chain was identified in a study of cytomegalovirus exposure and HLA in healthy donors. Study-level results: Rates of TCR association differed by HLA locus in a later analysis, with DRB1 highest and HLA-C lowest. The authors later linked a missense DCLRE1C variant to TCR beta V- and J-gene trimming.

J was trimmed by 4 bases and V by 5 bases; bases with no gene match: 3. This CDR3 is 13 amino acids long. CDR1 and CDR2 (germline): SGHTA, FQGNSA. As to this clone: Antigen: not known.

It was with 60 Vbeta and 13 Jbeta primers that the PCR ran. In the original workflow: Unique TCR beta chains numbered 60 million to 100 million in a later analysis, with roughly 9.9 million shared. Produced via immunoSEQ multiplex PCR; TCRdb's table is partial and in-frame only. That table supplies the V and J calls and clone size; D and trimming were determined from the DNA. The data show some 110,000 clones, around three fifths seen once. The chain recombines TRBV7-2 with TRBJ1-2; the match to TRBD1 covers 8 bases. The sample taken for sequencing was PBMCs. This clonotype was obtained from a woman aged 40-49 years in good health and CMV-seropositive. The CDR3 sequence: CASSPTGGYGYTF. DNA for the CDR3: TGTGCCAGCAGCCCCACAGGGGGCTATGGCTACACCTTC.